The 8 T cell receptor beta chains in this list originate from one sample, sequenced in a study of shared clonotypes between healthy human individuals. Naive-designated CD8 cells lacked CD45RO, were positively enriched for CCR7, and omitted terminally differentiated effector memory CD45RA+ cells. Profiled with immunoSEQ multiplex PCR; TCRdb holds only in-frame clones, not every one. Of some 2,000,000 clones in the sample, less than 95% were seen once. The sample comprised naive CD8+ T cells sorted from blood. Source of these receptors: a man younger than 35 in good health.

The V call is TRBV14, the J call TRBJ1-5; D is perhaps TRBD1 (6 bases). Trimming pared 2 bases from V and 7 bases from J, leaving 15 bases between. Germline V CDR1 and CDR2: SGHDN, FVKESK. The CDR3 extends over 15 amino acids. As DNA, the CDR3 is TGTGCCAGCAGCCAATACACAGGGTTCGGACAGCCCCAGCATTTT. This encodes CASSQYTGFGQPQHF.

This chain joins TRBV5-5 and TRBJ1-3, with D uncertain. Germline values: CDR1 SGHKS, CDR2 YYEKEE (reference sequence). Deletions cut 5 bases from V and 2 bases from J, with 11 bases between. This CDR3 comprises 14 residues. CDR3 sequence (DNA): TGTGCCAGCAGAATCAAGGGCGCTGGAAACACCATATATTTT. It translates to CASRIKGAGNTIYF. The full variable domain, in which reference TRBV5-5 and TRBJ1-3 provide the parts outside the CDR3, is DAGVTQSPTHLIKTRGQQVTLRCSPISGHKSVSWYQQVLGQGPQFIFQYYEKEERGRGNFPDRFSARQFPNYSSELNVNALLLGDSALYLCASRIKGAGNTIYFGEGSWLTVV.

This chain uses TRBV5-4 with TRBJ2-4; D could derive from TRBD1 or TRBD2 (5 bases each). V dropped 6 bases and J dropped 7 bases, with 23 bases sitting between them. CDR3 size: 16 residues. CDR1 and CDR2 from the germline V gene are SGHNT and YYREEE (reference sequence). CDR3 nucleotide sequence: TGTGCCAGCACAAACCTTCTGACGGAGGCAGGGAACATTCAGTACTTC. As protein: CASTNLLTEAGNIQYF.

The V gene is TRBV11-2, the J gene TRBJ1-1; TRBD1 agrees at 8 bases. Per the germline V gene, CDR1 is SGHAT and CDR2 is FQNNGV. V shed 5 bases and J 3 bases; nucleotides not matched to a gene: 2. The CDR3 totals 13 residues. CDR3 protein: CASSPGGHTEAFF. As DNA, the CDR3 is TGTGCCAGCAGCCCAGGGGGCCACACTGAAGCTTTCTTT. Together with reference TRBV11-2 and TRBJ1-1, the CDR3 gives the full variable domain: EAGVAQSPRYKIIEKRQSVAFWCNPISGHATLYWYQQILGQGPKLLIQFQNNGVVDDSQLPKDRFSAERLKGVDSTLKIQPAKLEDSAVYLCASSPGGHTEAFFGQGTRLTVV.

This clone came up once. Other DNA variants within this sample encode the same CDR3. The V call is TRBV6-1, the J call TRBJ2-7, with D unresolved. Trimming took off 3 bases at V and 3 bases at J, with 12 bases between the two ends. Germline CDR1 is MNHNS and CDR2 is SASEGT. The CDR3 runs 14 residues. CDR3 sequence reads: CASSEYGSNYEQYF. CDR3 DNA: TGTGCCAGCAGTGAGTACGGCAGTAACTACGAGCAGTACTTC.

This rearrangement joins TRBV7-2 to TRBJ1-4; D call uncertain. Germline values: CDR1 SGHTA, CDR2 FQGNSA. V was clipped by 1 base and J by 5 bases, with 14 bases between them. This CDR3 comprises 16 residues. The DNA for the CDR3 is TGTGCCAGCAGCTTAGGACTGTCTAGGCCAAATGAAAAACTGTTTTTT. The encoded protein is CASSLGLSRPNEKLFF.

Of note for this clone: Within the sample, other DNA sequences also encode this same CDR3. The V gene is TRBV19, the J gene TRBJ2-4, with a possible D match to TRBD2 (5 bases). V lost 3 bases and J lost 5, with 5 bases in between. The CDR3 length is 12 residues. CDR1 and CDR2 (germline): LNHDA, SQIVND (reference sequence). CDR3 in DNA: TGTGCCAGTAGTATGCGGGAAAACATTCAGTACTTC. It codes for CASSMRENIQYF.

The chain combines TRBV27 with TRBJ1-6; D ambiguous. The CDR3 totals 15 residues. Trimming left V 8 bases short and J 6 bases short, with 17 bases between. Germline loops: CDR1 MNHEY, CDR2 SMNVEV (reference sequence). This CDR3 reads CASAVSRKSNSPLHF. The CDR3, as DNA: TGTGCCAGCGCAGTTTCCCGGAAGTCTAATTCACCCCTCCACTTT.